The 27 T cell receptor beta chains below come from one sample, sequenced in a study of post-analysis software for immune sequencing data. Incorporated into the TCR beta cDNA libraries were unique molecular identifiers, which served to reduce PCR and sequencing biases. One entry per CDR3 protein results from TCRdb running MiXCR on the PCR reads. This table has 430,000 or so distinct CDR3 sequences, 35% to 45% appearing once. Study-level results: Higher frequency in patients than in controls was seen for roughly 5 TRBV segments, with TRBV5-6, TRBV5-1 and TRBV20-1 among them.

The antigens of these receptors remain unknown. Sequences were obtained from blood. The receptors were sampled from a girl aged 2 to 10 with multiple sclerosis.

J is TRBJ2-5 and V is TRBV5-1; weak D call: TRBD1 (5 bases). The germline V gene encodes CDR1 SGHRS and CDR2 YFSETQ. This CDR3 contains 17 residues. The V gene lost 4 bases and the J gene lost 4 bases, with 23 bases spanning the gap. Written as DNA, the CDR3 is TGCGCCAGCAGCCCCACCTGGGGCCGCGATTCGAGAGAGACCCAGTACTTC. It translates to CASSPTWGRDSRETQYF.

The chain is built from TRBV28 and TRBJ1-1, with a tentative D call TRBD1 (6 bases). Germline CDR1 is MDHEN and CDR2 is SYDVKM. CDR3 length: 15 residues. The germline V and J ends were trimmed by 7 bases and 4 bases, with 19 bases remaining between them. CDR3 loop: CASNELGGLITEAFF. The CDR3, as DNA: TGTGCCAGCAACGAATTAGGGGGGCTAATCACTGAAGCTTTCTTT.

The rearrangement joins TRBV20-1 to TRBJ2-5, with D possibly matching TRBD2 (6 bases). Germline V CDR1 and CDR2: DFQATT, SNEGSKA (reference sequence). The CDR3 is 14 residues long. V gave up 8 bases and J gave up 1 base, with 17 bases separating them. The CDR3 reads CSPYGGSVQETQYF. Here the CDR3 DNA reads TGCAGTCCCTACGGGGGTAGTGTCCAAGAGACCCAGTACTTC.

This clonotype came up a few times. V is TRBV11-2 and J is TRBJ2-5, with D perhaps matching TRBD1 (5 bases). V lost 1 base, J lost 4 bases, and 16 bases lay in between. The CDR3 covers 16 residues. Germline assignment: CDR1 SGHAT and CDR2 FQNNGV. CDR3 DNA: TGTGCCAGCAGCTTAGTTTTTGGGGCCCAAATAGAGACCCAGTACTTC. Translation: CASSLVFGAQIETQYF. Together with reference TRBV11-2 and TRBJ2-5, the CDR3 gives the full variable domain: EAGVAQSPRYKIIEKRQSVAFWCNPISGHATLYWYQQILGQGPKLLIQFQNNGVVDDSQLPKDRFSAERLKGVDSTLKIQPAKLEDSAVYLCASSLVFGAQIETQYFGPGTRLLVL.

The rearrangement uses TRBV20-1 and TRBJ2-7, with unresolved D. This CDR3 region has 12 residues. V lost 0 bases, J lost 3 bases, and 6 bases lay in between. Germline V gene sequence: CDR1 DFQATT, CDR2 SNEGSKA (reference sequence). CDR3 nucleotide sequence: TGCAGTGCTAGAGAATCAAGCTACGAGCAGTACTTC. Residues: CSARESSYEQYF.

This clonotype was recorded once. This CDR3 is CASSLAPGQGSDTGELFF. CDR3 nucleotides: TGTGCCAGCAGCTTAGCGCCGGGACAGGGAAGTGATACCGGGGAGCTGTTTTTT. This chain joins TRBV7-8 and TRBJ2-2; the match to TRBD1 covers 9 bases. V lost 0 bases and J lost 5; bases outside the gene matches: 10. The CDR3 contains 18 residues. The germline V gene has CDR1 SGHVS and CDR2 FQNEAQ.

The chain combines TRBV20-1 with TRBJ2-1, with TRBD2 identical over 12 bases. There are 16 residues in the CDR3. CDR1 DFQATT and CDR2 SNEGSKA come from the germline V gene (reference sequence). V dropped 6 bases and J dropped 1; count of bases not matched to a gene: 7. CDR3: CSAPTSGRKSYNEQFF. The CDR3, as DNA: TGCAGTGCCCCGACTAGCGGGAGAAAATCCTACAATGAGCAGTTCTTC.

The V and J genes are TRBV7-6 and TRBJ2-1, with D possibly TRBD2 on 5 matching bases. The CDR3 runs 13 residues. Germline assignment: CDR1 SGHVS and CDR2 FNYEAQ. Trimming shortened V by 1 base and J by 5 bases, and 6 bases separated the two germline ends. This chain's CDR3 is CASSLERNNEQFF. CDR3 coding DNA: TGTGCCAGCAGCTTAGAGCGGAACAATGAGCAGTTCTTC.

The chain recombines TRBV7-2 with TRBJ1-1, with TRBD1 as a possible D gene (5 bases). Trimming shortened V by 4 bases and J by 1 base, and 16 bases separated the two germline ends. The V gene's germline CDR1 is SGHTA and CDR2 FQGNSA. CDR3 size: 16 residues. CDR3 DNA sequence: TGTGCCAGCAGCTCGGAAAGGGGATTCGGGAACACTGAAGCTTTCTTT. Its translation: CASSSERGFGNTEAFF.

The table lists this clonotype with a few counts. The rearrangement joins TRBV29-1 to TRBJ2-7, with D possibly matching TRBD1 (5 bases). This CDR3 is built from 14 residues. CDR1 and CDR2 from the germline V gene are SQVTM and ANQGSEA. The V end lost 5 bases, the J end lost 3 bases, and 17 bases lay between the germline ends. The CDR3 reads CSVLHQGTRYEQYF. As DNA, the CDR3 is TGCAGCGTTTTACACCAGGGTACCCGCTACGAGCAGTACTTC.

The CDR3 is CAISDQTTPGAEAFF. In DNA form, the CDR3 reads TGTGCCATCAGTGACCAAACTACACCGGGGGCTGAAGCTTTCTTT. This chain joins TRBV10-3 and TRBJ1-1; D may be TRBD1 (5 bases). Germline assignment: CDR1 ENHRY and CDR2 SYGVKD. The V end was cut by 3 bases, the J end by 6 bases, with 17 bases between. The CDR3 has 15 amino acids.

Here the CDR3 reads CSASWTTTIGQFF. The CDR3 region has the DNA TGCAGTGCTAGTTGGACTACCACAATCGGGCAGTTCTTC. V usage is TRBV20-1 and J usage is TRBJ2-1; D perhaps matches TRBD2 (6 bases). CDR1 DFQATT and CDR2 SNEGSKA come from the germline V gene (reference sequence). Trimming shortened V by 3 bases and J by 12 bases, and 18 bases separated the two germline ends. This CDR3 region has 13 residues.

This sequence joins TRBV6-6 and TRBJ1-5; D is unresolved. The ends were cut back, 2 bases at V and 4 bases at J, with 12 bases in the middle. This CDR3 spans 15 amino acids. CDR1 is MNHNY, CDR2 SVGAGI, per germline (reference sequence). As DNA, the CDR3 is TGTGCCAGCAGTTACACCGGCCCACTGAATCAGCCCCAGCATTTT. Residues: CASSYTGPLNQPQHF.

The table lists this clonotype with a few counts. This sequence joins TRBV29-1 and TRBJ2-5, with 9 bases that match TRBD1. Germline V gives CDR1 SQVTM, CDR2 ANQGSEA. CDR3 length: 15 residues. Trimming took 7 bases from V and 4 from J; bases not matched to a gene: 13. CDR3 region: CSALRTGAQAETQYF. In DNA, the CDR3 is TGCAGCGCACTTCGGACAGGGGCCCAAGCAGAGACCCAGTACTTC.

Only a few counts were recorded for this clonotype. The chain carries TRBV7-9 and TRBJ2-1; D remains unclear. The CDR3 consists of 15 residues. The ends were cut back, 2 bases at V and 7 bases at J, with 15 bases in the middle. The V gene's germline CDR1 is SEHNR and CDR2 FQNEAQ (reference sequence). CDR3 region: CASSLILNAWNEQFF. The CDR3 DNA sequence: TGTGCCAGCAGCTTAATCTTGAACGCCTGGAATGAGCAGTTCTTC.

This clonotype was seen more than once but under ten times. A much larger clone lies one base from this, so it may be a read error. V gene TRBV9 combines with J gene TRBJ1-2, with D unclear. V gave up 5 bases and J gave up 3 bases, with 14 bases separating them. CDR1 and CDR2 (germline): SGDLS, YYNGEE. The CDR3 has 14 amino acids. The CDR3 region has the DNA TGTGCCAGCAGTCCCTCGGACGGTGACTATGGCTACACCTTC. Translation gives CASSPSDGDYGYTF.

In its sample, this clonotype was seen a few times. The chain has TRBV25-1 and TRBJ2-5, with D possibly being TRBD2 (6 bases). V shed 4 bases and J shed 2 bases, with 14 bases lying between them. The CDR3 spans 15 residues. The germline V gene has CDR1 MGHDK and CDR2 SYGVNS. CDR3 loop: CASSAAAGMQETQYF. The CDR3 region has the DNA TGTGCCAGCAGTGCGGCGGCGGGGATGCAAGAGACCCAGTACTTC. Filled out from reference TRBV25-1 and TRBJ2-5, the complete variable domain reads EADIYQTPRYLVIGTGKKITLECSQTMGHDKMYWYQQDPGMELHLIHYSYGVNSTEKGDLSSESTVSRIRTEHFPLTLESARPSHTSQYLCASSAAAGMQETQYFGPGTRLLVL.

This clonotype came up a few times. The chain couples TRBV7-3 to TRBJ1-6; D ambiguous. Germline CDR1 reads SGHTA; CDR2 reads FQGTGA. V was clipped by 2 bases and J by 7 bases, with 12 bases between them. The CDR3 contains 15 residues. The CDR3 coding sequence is TGTGCCAGCAGCTTATTGGGGTCCGGGAATTCACCCCTCCACTTT. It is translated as CASSLLGSGNSPLHF.

As DNA, the CDR3 is TGTGCCAGCAGTTACAGGGGTATTCCCTACAATGAGCAGTTCTTC. It is translated as CASSYRGIPYNEQFF. This chain connects TRBV6-2 or TRBV6-3 to TRBJ2-1; tentative D call: TRBD1 (5 bases). V was trimmed by 2 bases and J by 2 bases, leaving 10 bases between them. This CDR3 comprises 15 residues. Germline CDR1 and CDR2: MNHEY and SVGEGT.

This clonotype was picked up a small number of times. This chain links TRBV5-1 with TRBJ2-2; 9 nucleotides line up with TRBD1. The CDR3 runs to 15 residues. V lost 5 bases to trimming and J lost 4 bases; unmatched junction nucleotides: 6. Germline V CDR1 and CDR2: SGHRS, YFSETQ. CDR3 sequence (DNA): TGCGCCAGCAGACCCGGGACAGGGCCCACCGGGGAGCTGTTTTTT. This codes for CASRPGTGPTGELFF.

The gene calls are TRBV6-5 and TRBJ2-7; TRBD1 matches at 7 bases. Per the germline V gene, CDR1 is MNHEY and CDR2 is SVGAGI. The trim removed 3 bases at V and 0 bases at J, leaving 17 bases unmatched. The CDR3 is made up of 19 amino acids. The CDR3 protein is CASSYPTRRGQGTSYEQYF. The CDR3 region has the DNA TGTGCCAGCAGTTATCCGACCCGAAGGGGGCAGGGGACCTCCTACGAGCAGTACTTC.

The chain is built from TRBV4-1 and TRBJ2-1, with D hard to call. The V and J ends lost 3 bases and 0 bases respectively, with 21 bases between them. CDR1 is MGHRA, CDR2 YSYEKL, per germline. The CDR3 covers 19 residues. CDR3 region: CASSHNVYRVLGSYNEQFF. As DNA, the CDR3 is TGCGCCAGCAGCCATAACGTGTATAGGGTTTTGGGCTCCTACAATGAGCAGTTCTTC.

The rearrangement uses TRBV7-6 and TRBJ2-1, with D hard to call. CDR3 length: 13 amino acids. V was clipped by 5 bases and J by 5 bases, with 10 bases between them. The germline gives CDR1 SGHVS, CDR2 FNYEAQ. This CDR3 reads CASSTLGHNEQFF. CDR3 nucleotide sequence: TGTGCCAGCAGCACGCTAGGTCACAATGAGCAGTTCTTC.

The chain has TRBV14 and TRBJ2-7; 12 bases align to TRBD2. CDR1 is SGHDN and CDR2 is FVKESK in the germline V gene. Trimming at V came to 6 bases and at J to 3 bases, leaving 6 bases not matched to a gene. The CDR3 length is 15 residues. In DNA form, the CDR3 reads TGTGCCAGCAGTCGGACTAGCGGGGACGTCTACGAGCAGTACTTC. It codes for CASSRTSGDVYEQYF.

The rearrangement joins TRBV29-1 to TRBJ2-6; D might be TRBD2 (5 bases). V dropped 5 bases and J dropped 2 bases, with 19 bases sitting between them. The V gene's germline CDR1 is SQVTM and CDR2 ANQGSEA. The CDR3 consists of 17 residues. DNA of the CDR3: TGCAGCGTTTCTCAGGCAGGAGGATACGCTGGGGCCAACGTCCTGACTTTC. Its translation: CSVSQAGGYAGANVLTF.

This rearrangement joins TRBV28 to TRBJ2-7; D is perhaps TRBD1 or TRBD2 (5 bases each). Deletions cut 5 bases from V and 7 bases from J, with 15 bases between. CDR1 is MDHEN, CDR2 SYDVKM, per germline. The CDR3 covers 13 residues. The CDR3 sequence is CASSAGTHREQYF. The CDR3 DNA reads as TGTGCCAGCAGTGCCGGGACCCACAGGGAGCAGTACTTC.

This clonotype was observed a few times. The CDR3 spells CAIAGTGNEKLFF. The CDR3 DNA follows: TGTGCCATCGCCGGGACAGGGAATGAAAAACTGTTTTTT. The chain uses TRBV10-3 and TRBJ1-4, with 9 bases identical to TRBD1. V shed 8 bases and J 5 bases; nucleotides not matched to a gene: 3. Germline-derived CDR1 and CDR2 are ENHRY and SYGVKD. This CDR3 comprises 13 residues.